Listed below are T cell receptor beta chains from one sample, sequenced in a study of blood T cell repertoires in COVID-19. Measured with immunoSEQ multiplex PCR; TCRdb has only the in-frame clones, and not every one. The table records about 310,000 clones, 70% to 90% of them present only once. Sequences were obtained from PBMCs or T cells enriched from blood (not recorded which). The receptors stem from a woman aged 40 to 50 who had recovered from COVID-19. Each CDR3 is given with its conserved first and last residue. The order of the fields is V gene, J gene, D gene, clone size, CDR3 DNA, CDR3 protein. A D gene is named only where the DNA matches it firmly. Only part of the rows carry a size: once, few, many, or a class if the clone is expanded.

v_call: TRBV2
j_call: TRBJ2-7
d_call: TRBD2
clone_size: -
cdr3_nt: TGTGCCAGCAGCATTACTAGCGGTAAAGGGTTTCCCTACGAGCAGTACTTC
cdr3_aa: CASSITSGKGFPYEQYF

v_call: TRBV6-5
j_call: TRBJ2-5
d_call: -
clone_size: -
cdr3_nt: TGTGCCAGCAGCGCCCTCGGACAGAGGCAAGAGACCCAGTACTTC
cdr3_aa: CASSALGQRQETQYF

v_call: TRBV30
j_call: TRBJ2-7
d_call: -
clone_size: -
cdr3_nt: TGTGCCTGGAGCGTTCAGGGAACCTACGAGCAGTACTTC
cdr3_aa: CAWSVQGTYEQYF

v_call: TRBV7-2
j_call: TRBJ2-3
d_call: TRBD2
clone_size: -
cdr3_nt: TGTGCCAGCAGCTTAGCCGGGACTAGCGGGGGCACAGATACGCAGTATTTT
cdr3_aa: CASSLAGTSGGTDTQYF

v_call: TRBV7-2
j_call: TRBJ1-5
d_call: -
clone_size: -
cdr3_nt: TGTGCCAGCAGCTTAGACAGGTCCTCGCCCAATCAGCCCCAGCATTTT
cdr3_aa: CASSLDRSSPNQPQHF

v_call: TRBV29-1
j_call: TRBJ1-3
d_call: -
clone_size: -
cdr3_nt: TGCAGCGTCGGAGGGGTTCTTGGAAACACCATATATTTT
cdr3_aa: CSVGGVLGNTIYF

v_call: TRBV27
j_call: TRBJ1-5
d_call: -
clone_size: -
cdr3_nt: TGTGCCAGCAGTTTGGCGGGGGCTATTCAGCCCCAGCATTTT
cdr3_aa: CASSLAGAIQPQHF

v_call: TRBV7-9
j_call: TRBJ1-1
d_call: TRBD1
clone_size: -
cdr3_nt: TGTGCCAGCAGCTGGGGACAGGTGAGAACTGAAGCTTTCTTT
cdr3_aa: CASSWGQVRTEAFF

v_call: TRBV9
j_call: TRBJ1-3
d_call: TRBD1
clone_size: -
cdr3_nt: TGTGCCAGCAGCGCGAAGGAGTTACAGGGGACCATATATTTT
cdr3_aa: CASSAKELQGTIYF

v_call: TRBV5-1
j_call: TRBJ2-2
d_call: TRBD2
clone_size: -
cdr3_nt: TGCGCCAGCAGCCCCCTACTAGCGGGGGGGAGCGGGGAGCTGTTTTTT
cdr3_aa: CASSPLLAGGSGELFF

v_call: TRBV19
j_call: TRBJ1-2
d_call: TRBD1
clone_size: -
cdr3_nt: TGTGCCAGTAGTCCGGGACAGGGCTCTGGCTACACCTTC
cdr3_aa: CASSPGQGSGYTF

v_call: TRBV9
j_call: TRBJ1-1
d_call: -
clone_size: -
cdr3_nt: TGTGCCAGCAGCGTAGGACAAGACACTGAAGCTTTCTTT
cdr3_aa: CASSVGQDTEAFF

v_call: TRBV28
j_call: TRBJ1-6
d_call: -
clone_size: few
cdr3_nt: TGTGCCACCAAACAGGGAGAGATAATACCACCCCTCCACTTT
cdr3_aa: CATKQGEIIPPLHF

v_call: TRBV9
j_call: TRBJ1-2
d_call: TRBD1
clone_size: -
cdr3_nt: TGTGCCAGCGGCTTGGGACAGGGAGGCTATGGCTACACCTTC
cdr3_aa: CASGLGQGGYGYTF

v_call: TRBV10-3
j_call: TRBJ2-2
d_call: -
clone_size: -
cdr3_nt: TGTGCCATCAGTGTACTCGACAGCACCGGGGAGCTGTTTTTT
cdr3_aa: CAISVLDSTGELFF

v_call: TRBV6-5
j_call: TRBJ1-1
d_call: -
clone_size: -
cdr3_nt: TGTGCCAGCAGTTACTTCTCAGGGAACACTGAAGCTTTCTTT
cdr3_aa: CASSYFSGNTEAFF

v_call: TRBV27
j_call: TRBJ2-1
d_call: -
clone_size: -
cdr3_nt: TGTGCCAGCACCATTGGACATCCGAAAGCCAATGAGCAGTTCTTC
cdr3_aa: CASTIGHPKANEQFF

v_call: TRBV3-1/TRBV3-2
j_call: TRBJ2-5
d_call: -
clone_size: -
cdr3_nt: TGTGCCAGCAGCCCCGAAGGAAGTGGGCTTCGAGAGACCCAGTACTTC
cdr3_aa: CASSPEGSGLRETQYF

v_call: TRBV7-9
j_call: TRBJ1-1
d_call: -
clone_size: -
cdr3_nt: TGTGCCAGCAGCGCATACAGGGTATCTGAAGCTTTCTTT
cdr3_aa: CASSAYRVSEAFF

v_call: TRBV28
j_call: TRBJ2-5
d_call: TRBD1
clone_size: once
cdr3_nt: TGTGCCAGCAACAGGGGGCTTCAAGAGACCCAGTACTTC
cdr3_aa: CASNRGLQETQYF

v_call: TRBV5-1
j_call: TRBJ1-6
d_call: -
clone_size: -
cdr3_nt: TGCGCCAGCAGTCGGGACACCAATTCACCCCTCCACTTT
cdr3_aa: CASSRDTNSPLHF

v_call: TRBV7-2
j_call: TRBJ2-5
d_call: TRBD2
clone_size: -
cdr3_nt: TGTGCCAGCAGCCCGACCCTTAGCGGGCCTTACCAAGAGACCCAGTACTTC
cdr3_aa: CASSPTLSGPYQETQYF

v_call: TRBV2
j_call: TRBJ2-7
d_call: -
clone_size: once
cdr3_nt: TGTGCCAGCCCCCCCGGGTGCCCTCGGGTTGTCGGATACGAGCAGTACTTC
cdr3_aa: CASPPGCPRVVGYEQYF

v_call: TRBV6-2/TRBV6-3
j_call: TRBJ1-1
d_call: -
clone_size: few
cdr3_nt: TGTGCCAGCAGTTACTCATCAGGGCTGAACACTGAAGCTTTCTTT
cdr3_aa: CASSYSSGLNTEAFF

v_call: TRBV7-2
j_call: TRBJ1-1
d_call: -
clone_size: -
cdr3_nt: TGTGCCAGCAGCCGTAATCAGGGAAACACTGAAGCTTTCTTT
cdr3_aa: CASSRNQGNTEAFF

v_call: TRBV4-1
j_call: TRBJ2-3
d_call: TRBD2
clone_size: once
cdr3_nt: TGCGCCAGCAGCCAAGATACTTTTAGCGGGAGAGGCGGTACGCAGTATTTT
cdr3_aa: CASSQDTFSGRGGTQYF

v_call: TRBV21-1
j_call: TRBJ2-6
d_call: -
clone_size: -
cdr3_nt: TGTGCCAGCAGCAAACCTAGACAGGGAACCAAATCTGGGGCCAACGTCCTGACTTTC
cdr3_aa: CASSKPRQGTKSGANVLTF

v_call: TRBV10-1
j_call: TRBJ2-3
d_call: TRBD2
clone_size: -
cdr3_nt: TGCGCCAGCGGATATCATCCGGGACTAGCAGATACGCAGTATTTT
cdr3_aa: CASGYHPGLADTQYF

v_call: TRBV30
j_call: TRBJ2-7
d_call: -
clone_size: -
cdr3_nt: TGTGCCTGGAGTGAACAGGGTCCCCTCTACGAGCAGTACTTC
cdr3_aa: CAWSEQGPLYEQYF

v_call: TRBV7-2
j_call: TRBJ2-7
d_call: TRBD2
clone_size: few
cdr3_nt: TGTGCCAGCAGCTTAGCTAGCGGGGGGGCCCTCCACGAGCAGTACTTC
cdr3_aa: CASSLASGGALHEQYF

v_call: TRBV7-9
j_call: TRBJ2-5
d_call: TRBD1
clone_size: -
cdr3_nt: TGTGCCAGCAGCTACGGCGACAGGGTGGGAGAGACCCAGTACTTC
cdr3_aa: CASSYGDRVGETQYF

v_call: TRBV12-3/TRBV12-4
j_call: TRBJ2-1
d_call: -
clone_size: -
cdr3_nt: TGTGCCAGCAGTCTCCCCCGGTCGAATGAGCAGTTCTTC
cdr3_aa: CASSLPRSNEQFF

v_call: TRBV27
j_call: TRBJ1-1
d_call: -
clone_size: -
cdr3_nt: TGTGCCAGCAGATTGCGAGGCATGAACACTGAAGCTTTCTTT
cdr3_aa: CASRLRGMNTEAFF

v_call: TRBV27
j_call: TRBJ2-7
d_call: -
clone_size: -
cdr3_nt: TGTGCCAGCAGTCCTCGTTTACTACCCTACGAGCAGTACTTC
cdr3_aa: CASSPRLLPYEQYF

v_call: TRBV19
j_call: TRBJ2-7
d_call: TRBD2
clone_size: -
cdr3_nt: TGTGCCAGTAGTATAGGCCTAGCGGGAGCTCTCTACGAGCAGTACTTC
cdr3_aa: CASSIGLAGALYEQYF

v_call: TRBV29-1
j_call: TRBJ1-2
d_call: -
clone_size: -
cdr3_nt: TGCAGCGTTGAAGAAGGGACTAAGAGGGGCTATGGCTACACCTTC
cdr3_aa: CSVEEGTKRGYGYTF

v_call: TRBV7-9
j_call: TRBJ2-2
d_call: TRBD2
clone_size: -
cdr3_nt: TGTGCCAGCAGCTCGGGACTAGCTTCGAACACCGGGGAGCTGTTTTTT
cdr3_aa: CASSSGLASNTGELFF

v_call: TRBV12-3/TRBV12-4
j_call: TRBJ1-2
d_call: -
clone_size: -
cdr3_nt: TGTGCCAGCAGTCAGGGTAACTATGGCTACACCTTC
cdr3_aa: CASSQGNYGYTF

v_call: TRBV9
j_call: TRBJ2-3
d_call: -
clone_size: -
cdr3_nt: TGTGCCAGCAGCGTCGAGGGCTGGGGAGATACGCAGTATTTT
cdr3_aa: CASSVEGWGDTQYF

v_call: TRBV23-1
j_call: TRBJ2-1
d_call: -
clone_size: -
cdr3_nt: TGCGCCAGCAGTCAACGGGTAATGGGACACTTGAATGAGCAGTTCTTC
cdr3_aa: CASSQRVMGHLNEQFF